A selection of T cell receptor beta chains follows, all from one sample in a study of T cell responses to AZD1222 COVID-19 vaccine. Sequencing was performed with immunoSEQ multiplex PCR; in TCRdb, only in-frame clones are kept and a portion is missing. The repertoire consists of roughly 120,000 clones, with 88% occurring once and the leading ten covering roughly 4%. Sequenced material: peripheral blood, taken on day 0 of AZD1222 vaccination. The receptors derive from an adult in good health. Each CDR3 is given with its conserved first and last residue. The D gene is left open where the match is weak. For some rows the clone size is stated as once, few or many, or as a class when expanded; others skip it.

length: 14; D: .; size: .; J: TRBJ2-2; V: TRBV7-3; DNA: TGTGCCAGCAGCCCGACTTTGAACACCGGGGAGCTGTTTTTT; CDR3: CASSPTLNTGELFF
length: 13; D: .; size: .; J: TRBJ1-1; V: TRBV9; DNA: TGTGCCAGCAGCGTAGCGGGGGGGTCTGAAGCTTTCTTT; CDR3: CASSVAGGSEAFF
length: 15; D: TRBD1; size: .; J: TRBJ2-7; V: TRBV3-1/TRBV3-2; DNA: TGTGCCAGCAGCCAACCACACAGGGGTTCCTACGAGCAGTACTTC; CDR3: CASSQPHRGSYEQYF
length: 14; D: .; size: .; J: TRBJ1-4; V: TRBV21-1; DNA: TGTGCCAGCAGCATCGGGACATTTCAAATCGGACTGTTTTTT; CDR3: CASSIGTFQIGLFF
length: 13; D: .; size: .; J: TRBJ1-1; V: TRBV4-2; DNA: TGTGCCAGCAGCCCCGGCCAGAACACTGAAGCTTTCTTT; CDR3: CASSPGQNTEAFF
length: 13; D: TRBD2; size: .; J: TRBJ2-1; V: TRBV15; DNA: TGTGCCACCAGCAGAGAGCGGGAGATTGAGCAGTTCTTC; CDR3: CATSREREIEQFF
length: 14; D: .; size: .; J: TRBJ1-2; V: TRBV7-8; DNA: TGTGCCAGCAGCTTCGCCGATAGGAACTATGGCTACACCTTC; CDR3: CASSFADRNYGYTF
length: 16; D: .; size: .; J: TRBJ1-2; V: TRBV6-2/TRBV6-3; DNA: TGTGCCAGCAGTTACTCGGTTCAGGGAAAGGCTTCTGGCTACACCTTC; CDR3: CASSYSVQGKASGYTF
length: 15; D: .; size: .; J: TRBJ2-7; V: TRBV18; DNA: TGTGCCAGCTCACCAACCCGGGGCGCCTCCTACGAGCAGTACTTC; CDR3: CASSPTRGASYEQYF
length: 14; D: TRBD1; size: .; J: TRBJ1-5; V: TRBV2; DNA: TGTGCCAGCACTCTTGACAGGGGCCAACAGCCCCAGCATTTT; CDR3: CASTLDRGQQPQHF
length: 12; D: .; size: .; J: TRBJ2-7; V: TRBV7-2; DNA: TGTGCCAGCAGCCCCAACCGTTACGAGCAGTACTTC; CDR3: CASSPNRYEQYF
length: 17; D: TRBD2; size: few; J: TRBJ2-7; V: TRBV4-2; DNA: TGTGCCAGCAGCCAAGATCGTACTAGCGGGATCTGGGTCGAGCAGTACTTC; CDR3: CASSQDRTSGIWVEQYF
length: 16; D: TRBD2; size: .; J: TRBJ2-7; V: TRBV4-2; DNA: TGTGCCAGCAGCCAAGAAGGGGCGGGGGGGCAGTACGAGCAGTACTTC; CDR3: CASSQEGAGGQYEQYF
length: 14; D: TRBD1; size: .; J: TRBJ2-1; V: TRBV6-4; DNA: TGTGCCAGCACCCCAGGGACAGGGAACGATGAGCAGTTCTTC; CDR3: CASTPGTGNDEQFF
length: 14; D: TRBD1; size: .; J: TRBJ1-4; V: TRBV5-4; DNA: TGTGCCAGCAACCGACAGGGGGTAAATGAAAAACTGTTTTTT; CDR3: CASNRQGVNEKLFF
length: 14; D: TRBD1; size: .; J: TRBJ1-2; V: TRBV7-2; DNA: TGTGCCAGCAGCCAGCAGGGACAGGGTTTTAGCTACACCTTC; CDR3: CASSQQGQGFSYTF
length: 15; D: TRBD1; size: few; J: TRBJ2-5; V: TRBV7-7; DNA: TGTGCCAGCAGCTTAGGGACAGGGGGCCAAGAGACCCAGTACTTC; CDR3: CASSLGTGGQETQYF
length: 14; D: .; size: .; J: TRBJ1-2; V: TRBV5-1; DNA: TGCGCCAGCAGCTTCATGGGGCCCCCGGGAGGCTACACCTTC; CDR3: CASSFMGPPGGYTF
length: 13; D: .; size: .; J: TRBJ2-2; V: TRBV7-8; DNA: TGTGCCAGCAGCTCCAGGTGGTCCGGGGAGCTGTTTTTT; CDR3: CASSSRWSGELFF
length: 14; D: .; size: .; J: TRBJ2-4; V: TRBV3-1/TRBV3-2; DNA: TGTGCCAGCAGCCTGACAGCAGCCAAAAACATTCAGTACTTC; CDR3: CASSLTAAKNIQYF
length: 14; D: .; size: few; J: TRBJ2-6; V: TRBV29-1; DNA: TGCAGCGTTTCAGGTGACTCTGGGGCCAACGTCCTGACTTTC; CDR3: CSVSGDSGANVLTF
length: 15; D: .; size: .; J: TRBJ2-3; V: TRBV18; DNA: TGTGCCAGCTCACTGGCCCAGCAAGGCAAGGATACGCAGTATTTT; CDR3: CASSLAQQGKDTQYF
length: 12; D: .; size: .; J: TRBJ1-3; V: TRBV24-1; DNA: TGTGCCACCAGTGGGGCAGGAAACACCATATATTTT; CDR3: CATSGAGNTIYF
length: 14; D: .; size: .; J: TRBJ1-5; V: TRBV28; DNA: TGTGCCAGCACCCCTTCCAGCGGGGGACAGCCCCAGCATTTT; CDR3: CASTPSSGGQPQHF
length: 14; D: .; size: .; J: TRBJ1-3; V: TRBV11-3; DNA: TGTGCCAGCAGCTTAGAAGGTGGAGGAAACACCATATATTTT; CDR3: CASSLEGGGNTIYF
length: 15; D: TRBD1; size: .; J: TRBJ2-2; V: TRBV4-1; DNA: TGCGCCAGCAGCCAAAGGGACAGGGAATCCGGGGAGCTGTTTTTT; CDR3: CASSQRDRESGELFF
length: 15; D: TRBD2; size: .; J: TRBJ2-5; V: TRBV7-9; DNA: TGTGCCAGCAGCTTAGTTGCGGGGGACCAAGAGACCCAGTACTTC; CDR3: CASSLVAGDQETQYF
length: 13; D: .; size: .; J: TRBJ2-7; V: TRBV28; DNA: TGTGCCAGCAGTTCGGGAGACAACTACGAGCAGTACTTC; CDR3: CASSSGDNYEQYF
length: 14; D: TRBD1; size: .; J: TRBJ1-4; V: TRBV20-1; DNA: TGCAGTGCTAGTACCAGGGGGCGGAATGAAAAACTGTTTTTT; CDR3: CSASTRGRNEKLFF
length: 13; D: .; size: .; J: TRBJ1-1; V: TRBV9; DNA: TGTGCCAGCAGCGTAGAAGGGTTTACTGAAGCTTTCTTT; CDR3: CASSVEGFTEAFF
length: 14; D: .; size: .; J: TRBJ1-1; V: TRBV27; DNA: TGTGCCAGCAGTTTATCAGGGGCGAACACTGAAGCTTTCTTT; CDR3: CASSLSGANTEAFF
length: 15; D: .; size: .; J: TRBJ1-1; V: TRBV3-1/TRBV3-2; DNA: TGTGCCAGCAGCCCCATAGGACGGGTGGGGACTGAAGCTTTCTTT; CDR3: CASSPIGRVGTEAFF
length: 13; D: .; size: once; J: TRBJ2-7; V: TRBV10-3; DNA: TGTGCCATCAGTTCTTTTGGCGCCTACGAGCAGTACTTC; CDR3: CAISSFGAYEQYF
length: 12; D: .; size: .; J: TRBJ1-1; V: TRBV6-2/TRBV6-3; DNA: TGTGCCAGCAGTTACCCCAGGACTGAAGCTTTCTTT; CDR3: CASSYPRTEAFF
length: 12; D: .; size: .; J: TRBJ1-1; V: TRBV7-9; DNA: TGTGCCAGCAGCTTAGGGGTGTGGGAAGCTTTCTTT; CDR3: CASSLGVWEAFF
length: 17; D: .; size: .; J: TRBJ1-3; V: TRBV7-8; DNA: TGTGCCAGCAGCTTAGGGAGAACAGGGATCTCTGGAAACACCATATATTTT; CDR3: CASSLGRTGISGNTIYF
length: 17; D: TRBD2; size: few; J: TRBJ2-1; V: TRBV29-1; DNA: TGCAGCGTTGAAGGGTGGACTAGCGGGAGGGCCGGGGATGAGCAGTTCTTC; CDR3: CSVEGWTSGRAGDEQFF
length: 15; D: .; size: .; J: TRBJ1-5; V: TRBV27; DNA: TGTGCCAGCAGTTTGGCCGGGGGAAGCAATCAGCCCCAGCATTTT; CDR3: CASSLAGGSNQPQHF
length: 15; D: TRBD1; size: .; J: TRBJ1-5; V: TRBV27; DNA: TGTGCCAGCAGTTCAGGGACAGGCGGGGATCGGCCCCAGCATTTT; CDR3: CASSSGTGGDRPQHF
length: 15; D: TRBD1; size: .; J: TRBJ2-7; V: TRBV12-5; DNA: TGTGCTAGTGGTTTGGCCGGGACAGGGCACTACGAGCAGTACTTC; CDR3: CASGLAGTGHYEQYF
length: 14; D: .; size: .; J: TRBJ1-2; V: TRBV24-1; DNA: TGTGCCACCAGTGATTTTTCAGACCAATATGGCTACACCTTC; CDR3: CATSDFSDQYGYTF
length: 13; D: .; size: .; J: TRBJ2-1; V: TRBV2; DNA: TGTGCCAGCAGGGAGGTCGGACGTCGGGAGCAGTTCTTC; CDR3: CASREVGRREQFF
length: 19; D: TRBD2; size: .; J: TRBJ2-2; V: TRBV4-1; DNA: TGCGCCAGCAGCCATGGACTGGGACTAGCGAATCCGAACACCGGGGAGCTGTTTTTT; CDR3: CASSHGLGLANPNTGELFF
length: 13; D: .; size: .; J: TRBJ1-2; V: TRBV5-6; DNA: TGTGCCAGCAGCCTCCAGGGCAACTATGGCTACACCTTC; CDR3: CASSLQGNYGYTF
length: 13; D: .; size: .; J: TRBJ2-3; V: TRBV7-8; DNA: TGTGCCAGCAGCTTACACAGCACAGATACGCAGTATTTT; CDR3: CASSLHSTDTQYF
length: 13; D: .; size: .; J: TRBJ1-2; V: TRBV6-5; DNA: TGTGCCAGCAGGGGGGCAGGGAGCTATGGCTACACCTTC; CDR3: CASRGAGSYGYTF
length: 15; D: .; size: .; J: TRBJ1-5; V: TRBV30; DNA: TGTGCCTGGAAGGCCGCCAGCCATAGCAATCAGCCCCAGCATTTT; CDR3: CAWKAASHSNQPQHF
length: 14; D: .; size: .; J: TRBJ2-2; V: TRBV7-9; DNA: TGTGCCAGCAGCCCTGGGAGCAGCACCGGGGAGCTGTTTTTT; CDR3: CASSPGSSTGELFF
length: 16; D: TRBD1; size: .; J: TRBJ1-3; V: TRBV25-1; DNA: TGTGCCAGCAGTGAGGGACAGGGGGCATCTGGAAACACCATATATTTT; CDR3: CASSEGQGASGNTIYF
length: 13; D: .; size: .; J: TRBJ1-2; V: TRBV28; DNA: TGTGCCAGCAGTTTAGGGACCTTCTATGGCTACACCTTC; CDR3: CASSLGTFYGYTF
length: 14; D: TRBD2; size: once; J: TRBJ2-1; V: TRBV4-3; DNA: TGCGCCAGCAGCCAAGAGGTTCTAGCGGGGGGCCCCGTCTTC; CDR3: CASSQEVLAGGPVF
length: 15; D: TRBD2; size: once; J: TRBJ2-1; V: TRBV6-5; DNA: TGTGCCAGCAGCCCAGCGGGGGTTTCCCACAATGAGCAGTTCTTC; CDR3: CASSPAGVSHNEQFF
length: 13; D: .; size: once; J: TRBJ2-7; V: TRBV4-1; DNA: TGCGCCAGCAGCCAAGTTGGGGACTTTGAGCAGTACTTC; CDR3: CASSQVGDFEQYF
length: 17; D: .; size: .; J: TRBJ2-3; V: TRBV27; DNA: TGTGCCAGCAGTTTTGAGGGGGAACCAGACTCGACAGATACGCAGTATTTT; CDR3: CASSFEGEPDSTDTQYF
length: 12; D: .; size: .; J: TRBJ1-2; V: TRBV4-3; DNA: TGCGCCAGCAGCCTAGCCGGCTATGGCTACACCTTC; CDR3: CASSLAGYGYTF